The source of this TCR beta chain is a study of cytomegalovirus exposure and HLA in healthy donors. Findings and limits, study-wide: Rates of TCR association differed by HLA locus in a later analysis, with DRB1 highest and HLA-C lowest.

Trimming removed 4 bases from V and 4 bases from J, with 9 bases in between. This CDR3 spans 13 amino acids. Germline V gene lookup returns CDR1 SGHRS and CDR2 YFSETQ. This clone was counted only a few times. The antigen remains unidentified. Vbeta (60) and Jbeta (13) primers were used in the PCR. TCRdb's copy holds only in-frame clones and misses some; the assay was immunoSEQ multiplex PCR. The sample shows approximately 130,000 clones, 80% to 85% of them seen only once. The chain couples TRBV5-1 to TRBJ2-1; TRBD1 might be the D (6 bases). The sequenced material came from PBMCs. This TCR derives from a man aged 18 to 35 in good health and CMV-seronegative. The CDR3 here is CASSPQGYNEQFF. DNA for the CDR3: TGCGCCAGCAGCCCGCAGGGGTACAATGAGCAGTTCTTC.